Below, one TCR beta chain is given with its context. This record comes from a study of blood T cell repertoires in COVID-19. Germline V lookup: CDR1 PRHDT, CDR2 FYEKMQ (reference sequence). The CDR3 is 13 amino acids. V was cut by 0 bases and J by 5 bases, with 8 bases left in between. Sequencing was performed with immunoSEQ multiplex PCR; in TCRdb, only in-frame clones are kept and a portion is missing. The top ten clones hold 5% to 6% of a sample with roughly 330,000 clones, 75% to 90% of them seen once. The study drew participants aged about 18 to 95 years from about two dozen US areas. The rearrangement links TRBV13 to TRBJ2-7; weak D call: TRBD2 (6 bases). The sequencing sample was made of PBMCs or T cells enriched from blood (not recorded which). The clonotype comes from a man between 25 and 39 years old who had recovered from COVID-19. Written as DNA, the CDR3 is TGTGCCAGCAGCTTAGGTGGAGGGAACGAGCAGTACTTC. Translation gives CASSLGGGNEQYF.